This passage covers 14 T cell receptor beta chains from one sample sequenced in a study of Graves' ophthalmopathy and Graves' hyperthyroidism. From RNA, the CDR3 regions of TCR beta chains were amplified and sequenced. RT-PCR was first run with HTBI primers, then multiplex PCR in a second round. TCRdb re-called the multiplex PCR reads through MiXCR, storing one row per CDR3 protein. The sample holds about 57,000 distinct CDR3 sequences; approximately 50% are singletons and the top ten take 4.5% to 5%. Sample: peripheral blood. The receptors originated from an adult woman with Graves' ophthalmopathy.

The V call is TRBV7-9, the J call TRBJ2-7; TRBD1 matches at 7 bases. Germline loops: CDR1 SEHNR, CDR2 FQNEAQ (reference sequence). V was clipped by 8 bases and J by 3 bases; unmatched bases: 7. The CDR3 extends over 13 amino acids. CDR3 residues: CASGPGGHYEQYF. The CDR3 DNA reads TGTGCCAGCGGCCCAGGGGGTCACTACGAGCAGTACTTC.

The J gene is TRBJ2-7, the V gene TRBV20-1; TRBD2 matches 10 bases. Trimming cost V 3 bases and J 0 bases; bases outside gene matches: 5. CDR1 is DFQATT, CDR2 SNEGSKA, per germline (reference sequence). There are 15 residues in the CDR3. CDR3 nucleotide sequence: TGCAGTGCTAGGGGTCTAGCGGGAGTCTCCTACGAGCAGTACTTC. Its protein product is CSARGLAGVSYEQYF.

In its sample, this clonotype was seen many times. This rearrangement joins TRBV4-1 to TRBJ1-6; a weak D match, TRBD1 (6 bases). Looked up from germline, CDR1 is MGHRA and CDR2 is YSYEKL. Trimming took off 6 bases at V and 4 bases at J, with 13 bases between the two ends. The length of the CDR3 is 15 residues. This CDR3 is CASRRGQQYNSPLHF. CDR3 DNA sequence: TGCGCCAGCAGACGCGGACAGCAGTATAATTCACCCCTCCACTTT.

This clonotype was picked up a small number of times. The chain recombines TRBV7-7 with TRBJ2-1; 12 nucleotides align to TRBD1. The CDR3 sequence is 16 residues long. In germline, CDR1 is SSHAT, CDR2 FNYEAQ (reference sequence). V lost 8 bases to trimming and J lost 7 bases; unmatched junction nucleotides: 12. The CDR3 sequence: CASSPRDRGLRNEQFF. The CDR3 nucleotides read TGTGCCAGCTCACCCAGGGACAGGGGGCTTCGGAATGAGCAGTTCTTC.

This clonotype is labeled as medium-sized. The chain uses TRBV10-3 and TRBJ2-3, with 8 bases aligning to TRBD2. V trimming: 6 bases; J trimming: 0 bases; junction bases outside the gene matches: 2. The CDR3 covers 14 residues. The germline V gene has CDR1 ENHRY and CDR2 SYGVKD. CDR3 sequence (DNA): TGTGCCATCAGCATAGCGGGGAGCACAGATACGCAGTATTTT. This translates into CAISIAGSTDTQYF.

A few counts support this clonotype. Possible read error: a much larger clone is one base away. The chain uses TRBV6-2 or TRBV6-3 and TRBJ1-1; D is undetermined. The CDR3 has 12 residues. V was clipped by 4 bases and J by 7 bases, with 10 bases between them. Germline values: CDR1 MNHEY, CDR2 SVGEGT. CDR3 region: CASSSTSNEAFF. CDR3 in DNA: TGTGCCAGCAGTTCGACAAGTAATGAAGCTTTCTTT.

In regard to this clonotype: One base away lies a much larger clone, so this may be a sequencing read error. The chain combines TRBV6-1 with TRBJ2-5, with D possibly being TRBD2 (6 bases). V lost 4 bases to trimming and J lost 2 bases, with 11 bases between them. This CDR3 is 14 amino acids long. Per the germline V gene, CDR1 is MNHNS and CDR2 is SASEGT. CDR3 sequence reads: CASSGRGRQETQYF. The CDR3 nucleotides read TGTGCCAGCAGTGGGAGGGGAAGGCAAGAGACCCAGTACTTC.

This clonotype was seen ten or more times. V gene TRBV20-1 combines with J gene TRBJ2-3; D might be TRBD2 (5 bases). This CDR3 is built from 15 residues. Deletions cut 5 bases from V and 5 bases from J, with 20 bases between. Germline values: CDR1 DFQATT, CDR2 SNEGSKA (reference sequence). CDR3 region: CSAPRDLWSRDTQYF. CDR3 sequence (DNA): TGCAGTGCTCCCCGGGATCTCTGGTCCAGAGATACGCAGTATTTT.

This clonotype was recorded many times. This sequence joins TRBV12-3 or TRBV12-4 and TRBJ1-6; D unresolved. Trimming pared 5 bases from V and 9 bases from J, leaving 14 bases between. The CDR3 is 14 amino acids. The CDR3, as DNA: TGTGCCAGCAGTCGAGGGCAGGATAGTTCACCCCTCCACTTT. It translates to CASSRGQDSSPLHF.

This clonotype was seen just once. The junction shows a germline mismatch at one end, possibly a read error. The V and J genes are TRBV6-5 and TRBJ1-6, with a possible D match to TRBD1 (6 bases). Germline CDR1 MNHEY, CDR2 SVGAGI. CDR3 length: 15 amino acids. The CDR3 sequence is CVSKEGEGWESPLHF. For the CDR3, the DNA is TGTGTCAGCAAGGAGGGGGAGGGATGGGAATCACCCCTCCACTTT.

This clonotype has at least ten counts. The rearrangement uses TRBV6-5 and TRBJ2-7; 11 nucleotides match TRBD2. CDR1 and CDR2 (germline): MNHEY, SVGAGI. The junction had 5 bases not matched to a gene; V was cut back by 7 bases and J by 0 bases. This CDR3 has 15 amino acids. CDR3 nucleotide sequence: TGTGCCAGCAAACCCGGGACTAGCGGCTCCTACGAGCAGTACTTC. It yields the protein CASKPGTSGSYEQYF.

The chain has TRBV2 and TRBJ1-1; D might be TRBD1 (6 bases). Trimming removed 6 bases from V and 2 bases from J, with 10 bases in between. The CDR3 has 13 amino acids. CDR1 SNHLY and CDR2 FYNNEI come from the germline V gene. CDR3 coding DNA: TGTGCCAGCAGCGGACAGTTCAACACTGAAGCTTTCTTT. Translated: CASSGQFNTEAFF.

This clonotype was picked up many times. V gene TRBV7-9 combines with J gene TRBJ2-3; TRBD1 matches at 8 bases. Losses at the gene ends were 6 bases for V and 2 bases for J; bases not matched to a gene: 7. The CDR3 sequence is 15 residues long. Germline values: CDR1 SEHNR, CDR2 FQNEAQ (reference sequence). For the CDR3, the DNA is TGTGCCAGCAGTGACAAGACAGGGGACACAGATACGCAGTATTTT. Encoded protein: CASSDKTGDTDTQYF.

As concerns this clonotype: One end of the junction does not line up with germline, which may come from a read error. J is TRBJ2-5 and V is TRBV5-4; D possibly matches TRBD1 or TRBD2 (6 bases each). Germline V gene sequence: CDR1 SGHNT, CDR2 YYREEE (reference sequence). The CDR3 loop spans 14 amino acids. The DNA of the CDR3 is TGTGCCAGCAGCCTGGTTGCGGGACAAGAGACCCAGTGCTTC. It specifies CASSLVAGQETQCF.